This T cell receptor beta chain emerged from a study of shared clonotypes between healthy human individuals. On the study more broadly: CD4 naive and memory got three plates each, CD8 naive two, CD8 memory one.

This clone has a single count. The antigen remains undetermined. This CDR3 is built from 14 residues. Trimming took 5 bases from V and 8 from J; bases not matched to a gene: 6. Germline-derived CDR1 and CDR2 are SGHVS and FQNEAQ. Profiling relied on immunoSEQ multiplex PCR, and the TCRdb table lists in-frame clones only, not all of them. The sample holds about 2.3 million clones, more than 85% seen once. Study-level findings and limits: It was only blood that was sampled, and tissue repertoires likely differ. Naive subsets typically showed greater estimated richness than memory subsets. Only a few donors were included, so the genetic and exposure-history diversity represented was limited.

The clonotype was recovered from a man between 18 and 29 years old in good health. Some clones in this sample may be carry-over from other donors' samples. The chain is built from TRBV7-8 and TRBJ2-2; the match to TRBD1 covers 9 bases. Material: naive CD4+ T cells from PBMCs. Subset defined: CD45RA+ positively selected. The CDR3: CASSQRTGAGELFF. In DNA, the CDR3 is TGTGCCAGCAGCCAGAGGACAGGGGCTGGGGAGCTGTTTTTT.